A selection of T cell receptor beta chains follows, all from one sample in a study of read filtering for tumor transcriptome and immune sequencing. From the reads, TCRdb called clonotypes with MiXCR, one entry per CDR3 protein. The sample records about 24,000 distinct CDR3 sequences, 20% being singletons. The specimen was a population of CD138-negative cells sorted from bone marrow. Receptor source: a donor over 35 with multiple myeloma. CDR3s include the opening cysteine and the closing phenylalanine or tryptophan.

TRBV6-6	12	TRBJ1-1	CASSYGDNEAFF
TRBV3-1	16	TRBJ2-3	CASTHASGSRTDTQYF
TRBV12-3/TRBV12-4	16	TRBJ2-2	CASSLFIRRGAGELFF
TRBV28	15	TRBJ1-3	CASTPDAIGGNTIYF
TRBV2	16	TRBJ2-5	CASSEQLAGGPETQYF
TRBV5-1	16	TRBJ2-1	CASSGISGVSYNEQLF
TRBV5-1	14	TRBJ2-7	CASSQQGGSYEQYF
TRBV27	19	TRBJ2-2	CANSPISPMSGRPTGELFF
TRBV28	14	TRBJ2-7	CASGGGGSSNEQYF
TRBV28	13	TRBJ2-5	CASSSTGGETQYF
TRBV2	13	TRBJ1-1	CASGGQGRTEAFF
TRBV4-1	14	TRBJ2-5	CASSDRDYQETQYF
TRBV6-2/TRBV6-3	13	TRBJ2-7	CASSQGGSYEQYF
TRBV28	15	TRBJ2-1	CASSLILSSYNEQFF
TRBV11-2	14	TRBJ2-7	CASSLGTSGYEQYF
TRBV5-1	15	TRBJ2-3	CASSLVGRGSDTQYF
TRBV20-1	17	TRBJ2-5	CSAPGTSVKTRGETQYF
TRBV24-1	17	TRBJ1-2	CATSGPVVDRGYYGYTF
TRBV27	12	TRBJ2-7	CASTSNLYEQYF
TRBV20-1	18	TRBJ2-5	CSAPATSSGSSGKETQYF
TRBV28	12	TRBJ2-7	CASSLTEYEQYF
TRBV24-1	16	TRBJ2-1	CATSDWAGTSRDEQFF
TRBV20-1	15	TRBJ1-5	CSARAPGSSNQPQHF
TRBV20-1	14	TRBJ2-3	CSSPRGGLADTQYF